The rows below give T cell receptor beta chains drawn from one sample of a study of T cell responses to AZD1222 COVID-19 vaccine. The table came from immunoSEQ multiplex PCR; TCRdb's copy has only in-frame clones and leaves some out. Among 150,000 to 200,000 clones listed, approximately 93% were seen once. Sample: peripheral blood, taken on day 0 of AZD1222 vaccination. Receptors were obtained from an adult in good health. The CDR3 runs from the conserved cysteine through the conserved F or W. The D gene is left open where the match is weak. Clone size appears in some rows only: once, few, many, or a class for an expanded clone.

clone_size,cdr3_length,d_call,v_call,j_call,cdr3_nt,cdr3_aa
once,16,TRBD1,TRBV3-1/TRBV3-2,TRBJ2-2,TGTGCCAGCAGCCATAAGGACAGGGGTGACACCGGGGAGCTGTTTTTT,CASSHKDRGDTGELFF
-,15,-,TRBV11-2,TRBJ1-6,TGTGCCAGCAGCTTACGGACAGAGTATAATTCACCCCTCCACTTT,CASSLRTEYNSPLHF
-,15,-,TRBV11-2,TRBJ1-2,TGTGCCAGCAGCCCTCAGTCGGGGCGACTCTATGGCTACACCTTC,CASSPQSGRLYGYTF
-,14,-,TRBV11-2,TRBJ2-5,TGTGCCAGCAGCACGACGGGAACAATGGAGACCCAGTACTTC,CASSTTGTMETQYF
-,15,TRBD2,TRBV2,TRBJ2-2,TGTGCCAGCAGTGATAGCGGGGGTAACACCGGGGAGCTGTTTTTT,CASSDSGGNTGELFF
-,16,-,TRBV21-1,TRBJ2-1,TGTGCCAGCAGCACCCGGACAAGGCGTTCCTACAATGAGCAGTTCTTC,CASSTRTRRSYNEQFF
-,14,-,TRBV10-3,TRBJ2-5,TGTGCCATCCGGGACTCCGGGGGCCAAGAGACCCAGTACTTC,CAIRDSGGQETQYF
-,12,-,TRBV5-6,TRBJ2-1,TGTGCCAGCAGCTTGGGGTATGATGAGCAGTTCTTC,CASSLGYDEQFF
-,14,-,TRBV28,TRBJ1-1,TGTGCCAGCAGATCCACAGGCCGGAACACTGAAGCTTTCTTT,CASRSTGRNTEAFF
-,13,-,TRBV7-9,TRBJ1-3,TGTGCCACATTGGGTTACGATGGAAACACCATATATTTT,CATLGYDGNTIYF
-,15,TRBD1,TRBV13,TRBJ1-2,TGTGCCAGCAGCGCAGGGGGGGAAGAAATTGATGGCTACACCTTC,CASSAGGEEIDGYTF
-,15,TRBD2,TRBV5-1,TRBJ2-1,TGCGCCAGCAGCTCCCAGGGACTAGCGGCCAATGAGCAGTTCTTC,CASSSQGLAANEQFF
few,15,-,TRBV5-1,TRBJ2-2,TGCGCCAGCAGCTTCCAAGGACACATCCCCGGGGAGCTGTTTTTT,CASSFQGHIPGELFF
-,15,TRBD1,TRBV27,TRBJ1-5,TGTGCCAGCAGGAATCGACAGGGTGGCTCTCAGCCCCAGCATTTT,CASRNRQGGSQPQHF
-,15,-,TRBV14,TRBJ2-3,TGTGCCAGCAGCCCAGGACTAACCTACACAGATACGCAGTATTTT,CASSPGLTYTDTQYF
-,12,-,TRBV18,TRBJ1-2,TGTGCCAGCTCACTACGGGACTATGGCTACACCTTC,CASSLRDYGYTF
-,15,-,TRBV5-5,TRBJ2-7,TGTGCCAGCAGCTTAGGGGGACTCCGCTCCTACGAGCAGTACTTC,CASSLGGLRSYEQYF
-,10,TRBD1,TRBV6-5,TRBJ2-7,TGTGCCAGCAGAGAGGGGGCCCTGTACTTC,CASREGALYF
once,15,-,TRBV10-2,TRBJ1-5,TGCGCCGGCATTCTACTCAGAGTTAGCAATCAGCCCCAGCATTTT,CAGILLRVSNQPQHF
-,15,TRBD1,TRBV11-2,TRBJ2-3,TGTGCCAGCAGCTTCCTTAACAGGGGAACAGATACGCAGTATTTT,CASSFLNRGTDTQYF
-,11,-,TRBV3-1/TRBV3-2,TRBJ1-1,TGTGCCAGCAGCCAAGGTACCGTAGCTTTCTTT,CASSQGTVAFF
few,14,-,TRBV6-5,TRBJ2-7,TGTGCCAGCAGTTACCTAGGGGGGGCGTACGAGCAGTACTTC,CASSYLGGAYEQYF
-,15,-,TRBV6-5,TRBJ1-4,TGTGCCAGCAGTTACCGGGGCAGGGCGGGCGAAAAACTGTTTTTT,CASSYRGRAGEKLFF
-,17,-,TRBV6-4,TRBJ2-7,TGTGCCAGCAGTGGTTGTTGCCTAGCTGGGCGACTGTACGAGCAGTACTTC,CASSGCCLAGRLYEQYF
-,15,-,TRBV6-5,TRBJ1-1,TGTGCCAGCAGTTACTCAGGACGGAAGAACACTGAAGCTTTCTTT,CASSYSGRKNTEAFF
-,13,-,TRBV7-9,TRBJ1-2,TGTGCCAGCAGCTTACAAGAGGAGGATGGCTACACCTTC,CASSLQEEDGYTF
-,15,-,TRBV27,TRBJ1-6,TGTGCCAGCAGTTTGGAAGGCCAGTTGAATTCACCCCTCCACTTT,CASSLEGQLNSPLHF
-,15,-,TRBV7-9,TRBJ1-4,TGTGCCAGCAGCTTATGGGCGGACAGAGATGAAAAACTGTTTTTT,CASSLWADRDEKLFF
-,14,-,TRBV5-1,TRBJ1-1,TGCGCCAGCAGCGAGGGGATTATGAACACTGAAGCTTTCTTT,CASSEGIMNTEAFF
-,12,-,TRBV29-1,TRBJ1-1,TGCAGTGCTACTATGTTAAACACTGAAGCTTTCTTT,CSATMLNTEAFF
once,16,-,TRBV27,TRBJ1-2,TGTGCCAGCAGTTTAGAATCGAGGGGGGTCCCCTATGGCTACACCTTC,CASSLESRGVPYGYTF
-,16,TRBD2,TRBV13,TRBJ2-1,TGTGCCAGCAGTCACACCGGGACTAGCGGGAGTGATGAGCAGTTCTTC,CASSHTGTSGSDEQFF
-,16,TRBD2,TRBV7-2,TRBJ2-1,TGTGCCAGCAGCGCGACTAGCGGGGGGGCAGCGAATGAGCAGTTCTTC,CASSATSGGAANEQFF